Listed here are 25 T cell receptor beta chains from one sample, sequenced in a study of response to subunit inactivated influenza vaccine. MiXCR was run by TCRdb on the RT-PCR reads, yielding one entry per CDR3 protein. The sample yields over 400,000 distinct CDR3 sequences, around 13% seen once. Here the sequenced sample was PBMCs from blood, taken about 40 days after vaccination. The receptors stem from a man in his fifties who received an inactivated influenza vaccine.

This clonotype was detected only a few times. The V call is TRBV28, the J call TRBJ2-3; D is unclear. This CDR3 spans 15 amino acids. CDR1 is MDHEN and CDR2 is SYDVKM in the germline V gene. Trimming pared 6 bases from V and 1 base from J, leaving 14 bases between. CDR3: CASRSPGGGTDTQYF. CDR3 bases: TGTGCCAGCAGGTCCCCCGGTGGGGGCACAGATACGCAGTATTTT.

This clonotype came up a few times. The genes are TRBV11-1 and TRBJ2-1; D tentatively fits TRBD1 or TRBD2 (6 bases each). The CDR3 consists of 19 residues. The V end lost 0 bases, the J end lost 4 bases, and 22 bases lay between the germline ends. Germline assignment: CDR1 SGHAT and CDR2 FQDESV (reference sequence). The chain's CDR3 is CASSLAASFRGPSYNEQFF. Written as DNA, the CDR3 is TGTGCCAGCAGCTTAGCTGCTTCGTTTCGGGGGCCCTCATACAATGAGCAGTTCTTC.

This chain links TRBV28 with TRBJ2-1; TRBD2 matches at 8 bases. CDR3 length equals 17 residues. Germline loops: CDR1 MDHEN, CDR2 SYDVKM. J was trimmed by 0 bases and V by 5 bases; bases with no gene match: 9. Here the CDR3 reads CASSLLAGGFSYNEQFF. DNA for the CDR3: TGTGCCAGCAGTCTTCTGGCGGGGGGCTTCTCCTACAATGAGCAGTTCTTC.

This clonotype was recorded a few times. This sequence joins TRBV4-2 and TRBJ2-7; the match to TRBD1 covers 7 bases. The CDR3 is made up of 13 amino acids. With 4 bases clipped from V and 7 bases from J, the junction kept 7 bases outside the gene matches. The germline CDR1 and CDR2 sequences are LGHNA and YNFKEQ. CDR3 in DNA: TGTGCCAGCAGCCCGGGGACAGTAAGTGAGCAGTACTTC. Translating gives CASSPGTVSEQYF.

The chain has TRBV20-1 and TRBJ2-5; D is possibly TRBD2 (5 bases). The CDR3 spans 17 residues. V shed 1 base and J shed 1 base, with 19 bases lying between them. Looked up from germline, CDR1 is DFQATT and CDR2 is SNEGSKA (reference sequence). CDR3 sequence: CSARAGLRESGQETQYF. The CDR3 coding sequence is TGCAGTGCTAGAGCTGGGTTGAGGGAATCTGGCCAAGAGACCCAGTACTTC.

The CDR3 protein is CASSLGPGGNTEAFF. As DNA, the CDR3 is TGCGCCAGCAGCCTAGGACCGGGAGGGAACACTGAAGCTTTCTTT. The chain joins TRBV5-1 to TRBJ1-1; D unclear. V lost 4 bases, J lost 1 base, and 14 bases lay in between. Germline V gene data show CDR1 as SGHRS and CDR2 as YFSETQ. The length of the CDR3 is 15 residues. Full variable domain (outside the CDR3, taken from reference TRBV5-1 and TRBJ1-1): KAGVTQTPRYLIKTRGQQVTLSCSPISGHRSVSWYQQTPGQGLQFLFEYFSETQRNKGNFPGRFSGRQFSNSRSEMNVSTLELGDSALYLCASSLGPGGNTEAFFGQGTRLTVV.

This clonotype has at least ten counts. This chain connects TRBV9 to TRBJ2-1, with D perhaps matching TRBD1 (6 bases). CDR1 is SGDLS and CDR2 is YYNGEE in the germline V gene. Deletions cut 0 bases from V and 9 bases from J, with 7 bases between. This CDR3 is built from 12 residues. CDR3 coding DNA: TGTGCCAGCAGCGTAGGGGGGCCTGAGCAGTTCTTC. It is translated as CASSVGGPEQFF. The full variable domain, in which reference TRBV9 and TRBJ2-1 provide the parts outside the CDR3, is DSGVTQTPKHLITATGQRVTLRCSPRSGDLSVYWYQQSLDQGLQFLIQYYNGEERAKGNILERFSAQQFPDLHSELNLSSLELGDSALYFCASSVGGPEQFFGPGTRLTVL.

This clonotype was found a few times. V and J are TRBV7-2 and TRBJ2-7; maybe TRBD2 (5 bases). In germline, CDR1 is SGHTA, CDR2 FQGNSA. The CDR3 contains 14 residues. The germline V and J ends were trimmed by 2 bases and 4 bases, with 12 bases remaining between them. The CDR3 is CASSLYGNRYEQYF. The DNA of the CDR3 is TGTGCCAGCAGCTTATACGGGAATCGGTACGAGCAGTACTTC.

This clonotype was seen repeatedly, ten times or more. The chain links TRBV7-2 to TRBJ2-3, with D uncertain. The CDR3 totals 15 residues. Trimming removed 5 bases from V and 1 base from J, with 13 bases in between. Germline lookup yields CDR1 SGHTA and CDR2 FQGNSA. CDR3 residues: CASSQLGWRTDTQYF. CDR3 nucleotide sequence: TGTGCCAGCAGCCAACTCGGCTGGCGCACAGATACGCAGTATTTT.

The rearrangement links TRBV29-1 to TRBJ2-4, with D maybe TRBD2 (6 bases). Germline assignment: CDR1 SQVTM and CDR2 ANQGSEA. Trimming removed 4 bases from V and 1 base from J, with 14 bases in between. This CDR3 has 15 amino acids. The CDR3 DNA follows: TGCAGCGTTGTCGGCGGGGTAACGGCCAAAAACATTCAGTACTTC. This sequence encodes CSVVGGVTAKNIQYF.

This clonotype was seen a handful of times. This rearrangement joins TRBV27 to TRBJ1-4, with D maybe TRBD1 (5 bases). Germline CDR1 is MNHEY and CDR2 is SMNVEV (reference sequence). V lost 1 base and J 0 bases, leaving 9 bases between the germline ends. This CDR3 spans 16 amino acids. The CDR3 nucleotides read TGTGCCAGCAGTTTATACAGGATGGCAACTAATGAAAAACTGTTTTTT. This gives the protein CASSLYRMATNEKLFF.

This clonotype was observed once. J is TRBJ2-5 and V is TRBV3-1; TRBD2 matches at 9 bases. The CDR3 has 16 amino acids. CDR1 and CDR2 (germline): LGHDT, YNNKEL (reference sequence). Trimming cost V 1 base and J 1 base; bases outside gene matches: 4. The CDR3 DNA is TGTGCCAGCAGCCAAGGGACTAGCGATTTCCAAGAGACCCAGTACTTC. The encoded protein is CASSQGTSDFQETQYF.

The chain has TRBV20-1 and TRBJ2-3; TRBD2 matches 9 bases. CDR3 length: 15 amino acids. J was trimmed by 4 bases and V by 3 bases; bases with no gene match: 8. Germline V CDR1 and CDR2: DFQATT, SNEGSKA (reference sequence). CDR3 bases: TGCAGTGCTAGGGTCCCGGGACTAGCTGCAGATACGCAGTATTTT. Translation gives CSARVPGLAADTQYF.

This chain connects TRBV6-1 to TRBJ2-1; a possible D gene is TRBD1 (6 bases). Germline V gives CDR1 MNHNS, CDR2 SASEGT. V was clipped by 8 bases and J by 10 bases, with 21 bases between them. The CDR3 has 14 residues. The CDR3 loop reads CASGKQGRFEEQFF. DNA of the CDR3: TGTGCCAGCGGTAAACAGGGACGGTTCGAAGAGCAGTTCTTC.

This clonotype turned up a few times. The genes are TRBV6-5 and TRBJ2-1, with 13 bases that match TRBD2. The J segment lost 12 bases and the V segment lost 8 bases, leaving 4 bases of the junction unmatched. This CDR3 has 12 amino acids. Germline V gives CDR1 MNHEY, CDR2 SVGAGI. CDR3 in DNA: TGTGCCAGCCGACTAGCGGGAGGAGGGCAGTTCTTC. It yields the protein CASRLAGGGQFF.

The chain joins TRBV7-2 to TRBJ2-1; 8 positions agree with TRBD2. The J segment lost 4 bases and the V segment lost 6 bases, leaving 8 bases of the junction unmatched. The CDR3 loop spans 15 amino acids. CDR1 is SGHTA and CDR2 is FQGNSA in the germline V gene. The chain's CDR3 is CASSSYGLAYNEQFF. CDR3 DNA: TGTGCCAGCAGTTCCTACGGACTAGCATACAATGAGCAGTTCTTC.

The chain employs TRBV20-1 and TRBJ2-1, with TRBD1 as a possible D gene (5 bases). The CDR3 length is 14 residues. Trimming removed 3 bases at V and 5 bases at J, with 14 bases between. Germline loops: CDR1 DFQATT, CDR2 SNEGSKA (reference sequence). The CDR3 nucleotides read TGCAGTGCTAGTTTTGGGCAGGGCGACAATGAGCAGTTCTTC. As protein: CSASFGQGDNEQFF.

This clonotype was recorded at least ten times. The chain combines TRBV28 with TRBJ2-5, with D possibly being TRBD2 (6 bases). V lost 10 bases, J lost 1 base, and 13 bases lay in between. From germline, CDR1 is MDHEN and CDR2 SYDVKM. The CDR3 totals 13 residues. DNA of the CDR3: TGTGCCATTACGGGACTGAGCCAAGAGACCCAGTACTTC. It is translated as CAITGLSQETQYF.

This clonotype has only a few counts. The chain combines TRBV19 with TRBJ2-1; D unclear. The CDR3 covers 16 residues. V lost 1 base and J lost 3, with 13 bases in between. The germline V gene has CDR1 LNHDA and CDR2 SQIVND (reference sequence). The CDR3 region is CASSIAGGWLYNEQFF. DNA of the CDR3: TGTGCCAGTAGTATAGCCGGCGGATGGCTCTACAATGAGCAGTTCTTC.

The rearrangement uses TRBV7-6 and TRBJ1-6; D is undetermined. The CDR3 contains 14 residues. CDR1 is SGHVS and CDR2 is FNYEAQ in the germline V gene. V dropped 6 bases and J dropped 9 bases, with 15 bases sitting between them. CDR3 coding DNA: TGTGCCAGCAGAGCCGCCAATTTGGTTTCACCCCTCCACTTT. Protein product: CASRAANLVSPLHF.

This clonotype was detected ten times or more. The CDR3 here is CSAPPSGNSNNEQFF. For the CDR3, the DNA is TGCAGTGCTCCTCCCTCCGGGAATAGCAACAATGAGCAGTTCTTC. This chain connects TRBV20-1 to TRBJ2-1, with a tentative D call TRBD2 (5 bases). The CDR3 consists of 15 residues. V dropped 5 bases and J dropped 5 bases, with 19 bases sitting between them. Germline V gene sequence: CDR1 DFQATT, CDR2 SNEGSKA (reference sequence).

This clonotype was counted a few times. The chain employs TRBV9 and TRBJ2-7; D unclear. This CDR3 region has 14 residues. Germline CDR1 and CDR2: SGDLS and YYNGEE. V was shortened by 0 bases and J by 8 bases, with 15 bases between the two germline ends. The CDR3 protein is CASSVGGSSLQQYF. The CDR3 coding sequence is TGTGCCAGCAGCGTAGGGGGATCAAGCCTACAGCAGTACTTC.

As DNA, the CDR3 is TGTGCCAGCAGCTTAACCGGCAGCGACACAGATACGCAGTATTTT. This codes for CASSLTGSDTDTQYF. The chain links TRBV7-9 to TRBJ2-3; D is unresolved. Per germline, CDR1 SEHNR and CDR2 FQNEAQ (reference sequence). The CDR3 has 15 residues. V shed 2 bases and J shed 2 bases, with 11 bases lying between them.

This clonotype showed up many times. The chain recombines TRBV5-1 with TRBJ2-2; 7 bases agree with TRBD1. J was trimmed by 1 base and V by 4 bases; bases with no gene match: 4. The germline CDR1 and CDR2 sequences are SGHRS and YFSETQ. The CDR3 runs to 15 residues. CDR3 residues: CASSDRTGNTGELFF. In nucleotides, the CDR3 is TGCGCCAGCAGCGATCGGACAGGGAACACCGGGGAGCTGTTTTTT.

This clonotype was detected only a few times. The chain couples TRBV10-1 to TRBJ2-2; D gene unclear. CDR1 is WNHNN, CDR2 SYGVQD, per germline (reference sequence). The CDR3 length is 13 residues. V was cut by 2 bases and J by 3 bases, with 4 bases left in between. The CDR3 bases are TGCGCCAGCAGTGAGGTCGACACCGGGGAGCTGTTTTTT. Translating gives CASSEVDTGELFF.